The table lists the clone carrying this T cell receptor beta chain with a count of one. This entry is derived from a study of T cell responses to AZD1222 COVID-19 vaccine. Clones were read by immunoSEQ multiplex PCR, and TCRdb kept only the in-frame ones, dropping some. The sample includes about 64,000 clones, 90% to 95% of them seen just once. This CDR3 is 14 amino acids long. J gave up 7 bases and V 5 bases, and 7 bases lay outside the gene matches. Germline values: CDR1 SQVTM, CDR2 ANQGSEA. The rearrangement links TRBV29-1 to TRBJ2-1; 11 bases match TRBD2. Sequences were derived from peripheral blood, sampled 28 days after the second dose of the MenACWY control vaccine. The origin of this receptor is an adult who received the MenACWY meningococcal vaccine as a control. In DNA, the CDR3 is TGCAGCGTTTCGACTAGCGGGATGGGGAATGAGCAGTTCTTC. Translating gives CSVSTSGMGNEQFF.